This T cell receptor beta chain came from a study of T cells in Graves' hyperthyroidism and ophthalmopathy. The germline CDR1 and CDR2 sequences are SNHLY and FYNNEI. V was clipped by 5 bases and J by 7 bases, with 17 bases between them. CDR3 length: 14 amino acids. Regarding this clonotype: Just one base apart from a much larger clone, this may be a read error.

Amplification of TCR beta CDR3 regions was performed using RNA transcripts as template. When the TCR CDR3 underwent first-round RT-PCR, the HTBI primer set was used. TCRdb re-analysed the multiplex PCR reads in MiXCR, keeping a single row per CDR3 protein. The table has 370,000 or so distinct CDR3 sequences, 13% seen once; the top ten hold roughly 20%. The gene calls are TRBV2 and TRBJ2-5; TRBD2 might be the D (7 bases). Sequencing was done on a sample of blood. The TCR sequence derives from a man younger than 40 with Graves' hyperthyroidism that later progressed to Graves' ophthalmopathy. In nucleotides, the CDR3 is TGTGCCAGCAGTCAATCTTGGAGGGGGGGGACCCAGTACTTC. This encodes CASSQSWRGGTQYF.